Sequencing of this TCR beta chain was carried out in a study of long-term antiretroviral therapy in people with HIV. The overall study: The earliest samples came about a decade before the 2015 immediate-ART recommendation.

A v3.0 immunoSEQ assay was performed at survey level. Sequenced by immunoSEQ multiplex PCR; TCRdb stores in-frame clones only, minus some. The sample lists 25,000 to 35,000 clones; 86% were seen once. The CDR3 is 12 amino acids. From germline, CDR1 is SGHRS and CDR2 YFSETQ. Trimming left V 1 base short and J 12 bases short, with 11 bases between. General study findings and limits: Diversity increased after ART yet remained lower than in transplant donor controls.

As concerns this clone: Its antigen is undetermined.

The TCR sequence derives from a woman in her thirties with HIV. Material: unsorted PBMCs, obtained 0.8 years after starting antiretroviral therapy. This rearrangement joins TRBV5-1 to TRBJ2-1; D tentatively fits TRBD1 or TRBD2 (5 bases each). CDR3 in DNA: TGCGCCAGCAGCTTGTATCGTGGGGGGCAGTTCTTC. As protein: CASSLYRGGQFF.